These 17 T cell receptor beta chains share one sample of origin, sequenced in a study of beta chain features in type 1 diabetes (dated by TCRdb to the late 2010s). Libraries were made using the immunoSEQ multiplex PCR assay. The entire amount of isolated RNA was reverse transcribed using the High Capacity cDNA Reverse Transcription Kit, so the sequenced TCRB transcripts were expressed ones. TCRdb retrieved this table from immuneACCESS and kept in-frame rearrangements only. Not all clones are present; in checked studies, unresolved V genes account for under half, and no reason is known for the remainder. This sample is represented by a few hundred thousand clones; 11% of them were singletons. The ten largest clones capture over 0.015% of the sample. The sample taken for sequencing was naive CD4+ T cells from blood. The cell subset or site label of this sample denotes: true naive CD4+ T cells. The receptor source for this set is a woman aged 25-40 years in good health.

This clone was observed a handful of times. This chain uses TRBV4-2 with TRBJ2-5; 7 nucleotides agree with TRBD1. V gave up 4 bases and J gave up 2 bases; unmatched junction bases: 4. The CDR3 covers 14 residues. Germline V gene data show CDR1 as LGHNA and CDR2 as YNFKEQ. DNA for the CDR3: TGTGCCAGCAGCCGACGCAGGGGGCAAGAGACCCAGTACTTC. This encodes CASSRRRGQETQYF.

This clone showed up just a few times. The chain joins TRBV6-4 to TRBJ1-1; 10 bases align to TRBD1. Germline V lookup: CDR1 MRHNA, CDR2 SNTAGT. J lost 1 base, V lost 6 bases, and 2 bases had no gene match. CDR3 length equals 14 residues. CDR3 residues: CASRGTGANTEAFF. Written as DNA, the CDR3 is TGTGCCAGCAGAGGGACAGGGGCGAACACTGAAGCTTTCTTT.

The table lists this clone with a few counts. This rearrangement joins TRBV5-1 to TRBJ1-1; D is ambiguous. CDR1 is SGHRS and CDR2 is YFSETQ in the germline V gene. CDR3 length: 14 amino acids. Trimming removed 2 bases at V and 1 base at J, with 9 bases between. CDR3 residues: CASSFGERNTEAFF. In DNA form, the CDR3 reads TGCGCCAGCAGCTTCGGGGAGCGGAACACTGAAGCTTTCTTT.

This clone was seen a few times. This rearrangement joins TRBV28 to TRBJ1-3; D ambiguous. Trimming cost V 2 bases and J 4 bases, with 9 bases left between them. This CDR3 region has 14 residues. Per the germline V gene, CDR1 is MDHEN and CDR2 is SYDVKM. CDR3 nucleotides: TGTGCCAGCAGTTTAATTCTCCCCGGAAACACCATATATTTT. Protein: CASSLILPGNTIYF.

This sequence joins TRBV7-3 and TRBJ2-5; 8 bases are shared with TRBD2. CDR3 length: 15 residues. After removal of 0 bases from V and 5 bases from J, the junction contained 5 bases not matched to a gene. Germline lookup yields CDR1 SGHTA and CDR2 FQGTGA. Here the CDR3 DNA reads TGTGCCAGCAGCTTAACTAGCGGGGAGGGTGAGACCCAGTACTTC. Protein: CASSLTSGEGETQYF.

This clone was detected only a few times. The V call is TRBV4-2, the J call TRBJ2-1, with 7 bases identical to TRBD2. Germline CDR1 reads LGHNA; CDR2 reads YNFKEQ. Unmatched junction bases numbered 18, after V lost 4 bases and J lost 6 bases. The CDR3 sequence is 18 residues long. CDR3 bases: TGTGCCAGCAGCCTTCAACATTGGACGGCGGGAGATTCCAATGAGCAGTTCTTC. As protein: CASSLQHWTAGDSNEQFF.

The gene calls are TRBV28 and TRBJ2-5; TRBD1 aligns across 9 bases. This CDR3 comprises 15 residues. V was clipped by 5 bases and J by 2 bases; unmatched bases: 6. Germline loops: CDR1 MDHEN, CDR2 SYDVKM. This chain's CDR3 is CASSPWTGAQETQYF. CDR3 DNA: TGTGCCAGCAGTCCCTGGACAGGGGCTCAAGAGACCCAGTACTTC.

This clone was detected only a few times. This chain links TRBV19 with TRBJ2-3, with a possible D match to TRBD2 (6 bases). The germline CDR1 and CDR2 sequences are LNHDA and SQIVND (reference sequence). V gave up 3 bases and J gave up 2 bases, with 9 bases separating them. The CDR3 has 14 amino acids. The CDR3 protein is CASSMEGPTDTQYF. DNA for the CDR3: TGTGCCAGTAGTATGGAGGGCCCCACAGATACGCAGTATTTT. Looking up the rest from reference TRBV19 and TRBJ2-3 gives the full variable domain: DGGITQSPKYLFRKEGQNVTLSCEQNLNHDAMYWYRQDPGQGLRLIYYSQIVNDFQKGDIAEGYSVSREKKESFPLTVTSAQKNPTAFYLCASSMEGPTDTQYFGPGTRLTVL.

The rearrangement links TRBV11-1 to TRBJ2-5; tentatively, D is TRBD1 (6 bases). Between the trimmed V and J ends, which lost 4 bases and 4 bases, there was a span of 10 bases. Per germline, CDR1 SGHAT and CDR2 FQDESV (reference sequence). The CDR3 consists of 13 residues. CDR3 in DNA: TGTGCCAGCAGCTATATGGGGGCAGAGACCCAGTACTTC. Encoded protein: CASSYMGAETQYF.

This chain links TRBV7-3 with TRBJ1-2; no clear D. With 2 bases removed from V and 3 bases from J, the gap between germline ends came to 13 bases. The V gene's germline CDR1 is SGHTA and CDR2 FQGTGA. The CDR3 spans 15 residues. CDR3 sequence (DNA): TGTGCCAGCAGCTTAGGGTCCGGGAGTGACTATGGCTACACCTTC. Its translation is CASSLGSGSDYGYTF.

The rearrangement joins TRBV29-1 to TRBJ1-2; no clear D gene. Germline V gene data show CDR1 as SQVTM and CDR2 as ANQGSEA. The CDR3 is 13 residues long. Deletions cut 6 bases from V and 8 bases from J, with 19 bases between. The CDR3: CSVQRVGARGYTF. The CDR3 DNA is TGCAGCGTCCAGCGGGTAGGAGCGCGCGGCTACACCTTC.

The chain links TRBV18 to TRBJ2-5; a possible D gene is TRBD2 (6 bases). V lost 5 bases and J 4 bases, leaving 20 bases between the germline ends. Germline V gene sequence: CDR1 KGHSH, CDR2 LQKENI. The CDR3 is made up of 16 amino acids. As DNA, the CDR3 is TGTGCCAGCTCATCCGCGGGCCAGGGCGGGATAGAGACCCAGTACTTC. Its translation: CASSSAGQGGIETQYF.

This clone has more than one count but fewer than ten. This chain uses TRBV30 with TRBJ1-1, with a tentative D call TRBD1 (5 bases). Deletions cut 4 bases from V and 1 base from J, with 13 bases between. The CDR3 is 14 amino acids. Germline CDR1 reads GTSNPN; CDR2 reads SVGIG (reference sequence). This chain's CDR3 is CAWIQRGANTEAFF. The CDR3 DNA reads TGTGCCTGGATCCAGCGCGGGGCGAACACTGAAGCTTTCTTT.

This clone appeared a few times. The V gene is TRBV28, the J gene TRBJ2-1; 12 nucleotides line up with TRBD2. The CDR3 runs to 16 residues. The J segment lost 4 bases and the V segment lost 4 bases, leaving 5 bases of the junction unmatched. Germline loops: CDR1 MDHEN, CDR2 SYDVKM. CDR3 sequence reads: CASSSPSGRGYNEQFF. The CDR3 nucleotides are TGTGCCAGCAGTTCTCCTAGCGGGAGGGGGTACAATGAGCAGTTCTTC.

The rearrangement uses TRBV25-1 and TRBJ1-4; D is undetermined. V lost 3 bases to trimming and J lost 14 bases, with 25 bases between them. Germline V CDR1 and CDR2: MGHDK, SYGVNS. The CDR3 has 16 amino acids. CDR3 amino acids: CASSDPAGLSGSKLFF. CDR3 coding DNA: TGTGCCAGCAGTGATCCTGCCGGGCTATCGGGATCAAAGCTGTTTTTT.

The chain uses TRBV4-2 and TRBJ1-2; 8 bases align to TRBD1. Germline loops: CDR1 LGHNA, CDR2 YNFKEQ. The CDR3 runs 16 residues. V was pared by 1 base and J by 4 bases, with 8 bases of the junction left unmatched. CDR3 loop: CASSQADRADLYGYTF. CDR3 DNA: TGTGCCAGCAGCCAAGCGGACAGGGCGGACCTCTATGGCTACACCTTC.

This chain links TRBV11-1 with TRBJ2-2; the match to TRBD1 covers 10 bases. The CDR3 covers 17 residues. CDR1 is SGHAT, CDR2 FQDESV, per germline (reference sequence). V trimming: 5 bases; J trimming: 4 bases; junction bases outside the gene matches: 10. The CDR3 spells CASSRIIGTGVTGELFF. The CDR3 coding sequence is TGTGCCAGCAGCCGCATAATCGGGACAGGGGTCACCGGGGAGCTGTTTTTT.